These 18 T cell receptor beta chains came from one sample sequenced in a study of CD8 T cells in Susac syndrome (dated by TCRdb to the late 2010s). The library relied on the immunoSEQ multiplex PCR assay. RNA was extracted using the RNeasy kit, and about 0.5 to 1 ug of the RNA was reverse transcribed with random hexamers. The public reads were reprocessed in TCRdb via fastp at Q25 and MiXCR, keeping in-frame beta chains. Under each unique CDR3 protein, matching rows form one entry showing the most common genes and DNA. The sample table holds roughly 100,000 distinct CDR3 sequences, of which roughly 94% were seen once. The top ten constitute about 0.3% of the sample. Sequenced sample: CD4+ T cells from PBMCs. All receptors come from a human donor with Susac syndrome.

The chain carries TRBV7-9 and TRBJ2-4; D gene uncertain. The CDR3 is made up of 14 amino acids. Germline-derived CDR1 and CDR2 are SEHNR and FQNEAQ (reference sequence). V was clipped by 8 bases and J by 1 base, with 12 bases between them. The CDR3 nucleotides read TGTGCCAGCTCCAGGTTTGGGGCCAAAAACATTCAGTACTTC. This sequence encodes CASSRFGAKNIQYF.

The genes are TRBV27 and TRBJ2-3; tentatively, D is TRBD1 or TRBD2 (7 bases each). Trimming removed 3 bases at V and 1 base at J, with 11 bases between. CDR1 is MNHEY, CDR2 SMNVEV, per germline (reference sequence). CDR3 length equals 15 residues. The CDR3 nucleotides read TGTGCCAGCAGTTTGACAGGGAGGGGCACAGATACGCAGTATTTT. Translating it yields CASSLTGRGTDTQYF.

This clonotype was recorded once. The chain is built from TRBV20-1 and TRBJ2-2, with 9 bases identical to TRBD1. Germline V CDR1 and CDR2: DFQATT, SNEGSKA (reference sequence). The CDR3 is 14 amino acids. Trimming at V came to 5 bases and at J to 8 bases, leaving 9 bases not matched to a gene. CDR3 sequence: CSAEGQGFTGELFF. The CDR3 region has the DNA TGCAGTGCTGAGGGACAGGGTTTTACTGGGGAGCTGTTTTTT.

V is TRBV12-3 or TRBV12-4 and J is TRBJ1-1; D possibly corresponds to TRBD1 (6 bases). The V end was cut by 5 bases, the J end by 3 bases, with 19 bases between. This CDR3 comprises 16 residues. CDR3 sequence reads: CASSPYRGGWDTEAFF. The CDR3, as DNA: TGTGCCAGCAGTCCATATAGGGGGGGTTGGGACACTGAAGCTTTCTTT.

The rearrangement joins TRBV20-1 to TRBJ2-7; 9 nucleotides agree with TRBD2. CDR1 is DFQATT and CDR2 is SNEGSKA in the germline V gene (reference sequence). CDR3 size: 14 residues. V shed 4 bases and J 0 bases; nucleotides not matched to a gene: 4. CDR3 nucleotide sequence: TGCAGTGCTAATTTAGCGGGGGACTCCTACGAGCAGTACTTC. Protein product: CSANLAGDSYEQYF.

The chain recombines TRBV19 with TRBJ1-5, with a possible D match to TRBD1 (5 bases). This CDR3 has 14 residues. Germline CDR1 reads LNHDA; CDR2 reads SQIVND (reference sequence). Trimming pared 11 bases from V and 3 bases from J, leaving 17 bases between. CDR3 sequence (DNA): TGTGCCTCCATGCAGGGAATTGCCAATCAGCCCCAGCATTTT. This gives the protein CASMQGIANQPQHF.

The chain carries TRBV7-6 and TRBJ1-1, with D unclear. V was shortened by 1 base and J by 1 base, with 10 bases between the two germline ends. CDR1 is SGHVS and CDR2 is FNYEAQ in the germline V gene. CDR3 length: 15 amino acids. The CDR3 loop reads CASSLVEGTNTEAFF. The CDR3 coding sequence is TGTGCCAGCAGCTTAGTGGAAGGAACGAACACTGAAGCTTTCTTT.

The rearrangement joins TRBV20-1 to TRBJ2-1; 8 bases align to TRBD2. Germline V gene data show CDR1 as DFQATT and CDR2 as SNEGSKA (reference sequence). The CDR3 loop spans 13 amino acids. V was clipped by 3 bases and J by 8 bases; unmatched bases: 6. This chain's CDR3 is CSARGGLAYEQFF. The DNA for the CDR3 is TGCAGTGCTAGGGGAGGACTAGCATATGAGCAGTTCTTC.

The chain joins TRBV28 to TRBJ2-1; 8 nucleotides line up with TRBD1. Germline values: CDR1 MDHEN, CDR2 SYDVKM. The length of the CDR3 is 17 residues. Losses at the gene ends were 4 bases for V and 0 bases for J; bases not matched to a gene: 8. CDR3 region: CASSSPTGVGSYNEQFF. CDR3 bases: TGTGCCAGCAGTTCCCCGACAGGGGTTGGCTCCTACAATGAGCAGTTCTTC.

V and J are TRBV6-5 and TRBJ2-5; TRBD1 agrees at 12 bases. The germline V gene has CDR1 MNHEY and CDR2 SVGAGI. J lost 7 bases, V lost 2 bases, and 5 bases had no gene match. This CDR3 contains 15 residues. CDR3 in amino acids: CASSYGTGGGGTQYF. The CDR3 coding sequence is TGTGCCAGCAGTTACGGGACAGGGGGCGGGGGGACCCAGTACTTC.

The chain has TRBV19 and TRBJ1-1; D remains unclear. This CDR3 contains 15 residues. Trimming pared 7 bases from V and 4 bases from J, leaving 19 bases between. CDR1 is LNHDA, CDR2 SQIVND, per germline (reference sequence). In nucleotides, the CDR3 is TGTGCCAGTAATAAAGACGGGTTGCGGGGCACTGAAGCTTTCTTT. Translating gives CASNKDGLRGTEAFF.

The chain links TRBV14 to TRBJ2-2; TRBD1 is a possible D gene (5 bases). The V end was cut by 4 bases, the J end by 0 bases, with 12 bases between. The germline V gene encodes CDR1 SGHDN and CDR2 FVKESK. CDR3 length: 16 amino acids. The CDR3 protein is CASSPLDTTNTGELFF. The CDR3 DNA reads as TGTGCCAGCAGCCCCTTGGACACTACGAACACCGGGGAGCTGTTTTTT.

V and J are TRBV20-1 and TRBJ2-7; D gene unclear. The CDR3 is made up of 12 amino acids. The germline gives CDR1 DFQATT, CDR2 SNEGSKA (reference sequence). Trimming shortened V by 0 bases and J by 2 bases, and 5 bases separated the two germline ends. CDR3 amino acids: CSARDRTYEQYF. The CDR3 bases are TGCAGTGCTAGAGACCGAACCTACGAGCAGTACTTC.

The V call is TRBV5-4, the J call TRBJ2-7; possibly TRBD1 for D (6 bases). The V gene lost 4 bases and the J gene lost 3 bases, with 14 bases spanning the gap. CDR1 is SGHNT and CDR2 is YYREEE in the germline V gene (reference sequence). This CDR3 is 14 amino acids long. CDR3 in DNA: TGTGCCAGCAGCACACCGGACAGATTCTACGAGCAGTACTTC. It is translated as CASSTPDRFYEQYF.

This clonotype was seen only once. The J gene is TRBJ2-5, the V gene TRBV18; 7 positions agree with TRBD2. With 6 bases clipped from V and 2 bases from J, the junction kept 6 bases outside the gene matches. Looked up from germline, CDR1 is KGHSH and CDR2 is LQKENI. The CDR3 is 14 amino acids. DNA for the CDR3: TGTGCCAGCTCCATGACTAGCCTTCAAGAGACCCAGTACTTC. Its translation is CASSMTSLQETQYF.

The J gene is TRBJ2-1, the V gene TRBV11-1, with TRBD1 matching 10 bases. Germline V gives CDR1 SGHAT, CDR2 FQDESV (reference sequence). The CDR3 consists of 16 residues. V lost 6 bases to trimming and J lost 3 bases; unmatched junction nucleotides: 8. CDR3: CASSSSGTGDYNEQFF. For the CDR3, the DNA is TGTGCCAGCAGTTCCTCCGGGACAGGGGACTACAATGAGCAGTTCTTC.

This sequence joins TRBV7-8 and TRBJ1-3; D might be TRBD1 (6 bases). CDR3 length: 16 residues. V lost 5 bases and J 3 bases, leaving 17 bases between the germline ends. In germline, CDR1 is SGHVS, CDR2 FQNEAQ. The CDR3 bases are TGTGCCAGCAGCCATGCCGTACAGGGTGGTGGAAACACCATATATTTT. It specifies CASSHAVQGGGNTIYF.

As to this clonotype: No conserved phenylalanine or tryptophan is present at the end of the CDR3, so a read error is the likely explanation. J is TRBJ2-1 and V is TRBV29-1; 8 bases are a match to TRBD1. Trimming removed 4 bases from V and 5 bases from J; junction bases left unmatched: 4. Germline lookup yields CDR1 SQVTM and CDR2 ANQGSEA. This CDR3 has 13 amino acids. The DNA for the CDR3 is TGCAGCGTTGCAGGGGGCTTCGACAATGAGCAGTTCCTC. Protein product: CSVAGGFDNEQFL.